This T cell receptor beta chain was documented in a study of blood T cell repertoires in COVID-19. Sequencing used immunoSEQ multiplex PCR; TCRdb keeps in-frame clones, though not all of them. The data contain roughly 160,000 clones, approximately 83% of them singletons. Germline V CDR1 and CDR2: DFQATT, SNEGSKA (reference sequence). V was cut by 3 bases and J by 10 bases, with 10 bases left in between. This CDR3 is built from 11 residues. The TCR was taken from a woman aged 80 or over with acute or convalescent COVID-19. This chain links TRBV20-1 with TRBJ2-1; TRBD2 might be the D (5 bases). Material for sequencing was peripheral blood. For the CDR3, the DNA is TGCAGTGCTAGGTTAGCGAAAGAGCAGTTCTTC. Protein sequence: CSARLAKEQFF.